Below are 23 T cell receptor beta chains sequenced from a single sample in a study of OX40 agonist ivuxolimab in advanced cancers. Libraries were constructed by the immunoSEQ multiplex PCR assay. This is the immuneACCESS table as TCRdb keeps it, with only in-frame sequences that have V and J called. A part of the clones is gone; compared with another copy, unresolved V genes explain less than half, and the rest is unexplained. The sample data list about 48,000 clones, and about 89% of these were observed just once. The leading ten clones occupy less than 40% of the sample. The sample here was CD4+ or CD8+ T cells sorted from blood, taken in a trial of the OX40 agonist ivuxolimab. Receptors originate from an adult with an advanced solid tumor such as melanoma, head and neck, liver or kidney cancer.

CDR3 sequence (DNA): TGTGCCAGCACCGGGGACATGGGACCCGAGCAGTACTTC. This gives the protein CASTGDMGPEQYF. The gene calls are TRBV6-5 and TRBJ2-7; TRBD1 might be the D (6 bases). V dropped 7 bases and J dropped 6 bases, with 16 bases sitting between them. The CDR3 length is 13 residues. Germline V gene lookup returns CDR1 MNHEY and CDR2 SVGAGI.

The chain recombines TRBV6-5 with TRBJ2-7, with a weak D call TRBD2 (6 bases). Germline lookup yields CDR1 MNHEY and CDR2 SVGAGI. CDR3 length: 15 amino acids. V lost 6 bases and J lost 4, with 19 bases in between. As DNA, the CDR3 is TGTGCCAGCAGCCCGGGGGTTGGCTTGGGGTACGAGCAGTACTTC. This translates into CASSPGVGLGYEQYF.

The chain couples TRBV4-1 to TRBJ2-7; D gene uncertain. Trimming stripped 6 bases from V and 2 bases from J, with 11 bases between. Germline assignment: CDR1 MGHRA and CDR2 YSYEKL. CDR3 length equals 13 residues. In nucleotides, the CDR3 is TGCGCCAGCAGTTTCTCCGTGACCTACGAGCAGTACTTC. This encodes CASSFSVTYEQYF.

The chain has TRBV27 and TRBJ2-2, with TRBD2 matching 12 bases. Germline V lookup: CDR1 MNHEY, CDR2 SMNVEV (reference sequence). J gave up 3 bases and V 4 bases, and 3 bases lay outside the gene matches. The CDR3 runs 16 residues. The CDR3 nucleotides read TGTGCCAGCAGTTCCTGGACTAGCGGGGACACCGGGGAGCTGTTTTTT. It is translated as CASSSWTSGDTGELFF.

The chain recombines TRBV29-1 with TRBJ1-2; perhaps TRBD1 as D (6 bases). There are 12 residues in the CDR3. Trimming removed 3 bases from V and 6 bases from J, with 11 bases in between. The V gene's germline CDR1 is SQVTM and CDR2 ANQGSEA. CDR3 residues: CSVDPGADGYTF. The CDR3 nucleotides read TGCAGCGTTGACCCAGGGGCCGATGGCTACACCTTC.

The rearrangement links TRBV23-1 to TRBJ1-4; possible D gene TRBD1, 5 bases. TRBV23-1 is noted as an ORF with a role that remains uncertain. CDR3 length: 12 residues. Trimming took off 0 bases at V and 10 bases at J, with 6 bases between the two ends. In DNA form, the CDR3 reads TGCGCCAGCAGTCAATCGAGGGGAAAACTGTTTTTT. Its translation is CASSQSRGKLFF.

This clone was detected only a few times. The chain carries TRBV27 and TRBJ1-5; D not certain. V was shortened by 2 bases and J by 11 bases, with 13 bases between the two germline ends. This CDR3 is built from 13 residues. Per germline, CDR1 MNHEY and CDR2 SMNVEV (reference sequence). The CDR3 region has the DNA TGTGCCAGCAGTTTAGGGCTCCGTTGGGCCCAGCATTTT. Its translation is CASSLGLRWAQHF.

The chain couples TRBV29-1 to TRBJ2-7, with 13 positions matching TRBD2. The CDR3 has 16 amino acids. In germline, CDR1 is SQVTM, CDR2 ANQGSEA. Trimming at V came to 3 bases and at J to 3 bases, leaving 8 bases not matched to a gene. The CDR3 loop is CSVDSSGLAGDYEQYF. CDR3 bases: TGCAGCGTTGATTCTTCTGGACTAGCGGGAGACTACGAGCAGTACTTC.

The chain couples TRBV29-1 to TRBJ2-3; D gene uncertain. Germline CDR1 reads SQVTM; CDR2 reads ANQGSEA. The V end was cut by 6 bases, the J end by 8 bases, with 18 bases between. This CDR3 comprises 13 residues. The CDR3 coding sequence is TGCAGCGTCATCCCTTTTACAGATACTACGCAGTATTTT. This gives the protein CSVIPFTDTTQYF.

The rearrangement joins TRBV29-1 to TRBJ1-1, with D hard to call. The germline V gene has CDR1 SQVTM and CDR2 ANQGSEA. The V end lost 5 bases, the J end lost 5 bases, and 12 bases lay between the germline ends. The CDR3 has 12 amino acids. The CDR3 reads CSVRERATEAFF. CDR3 bases: TGCAGCGTTCGGGAAAGGGCGACTGAAGCTTTCTTT.

The chain joins TRBV4-2 to TRBJ1-2; 11 positions match TRBD1. V lost 4 bases to trimming and J lost 8 bases; unmatched junction nucleotides: 12. Germline V gene sequence: CDR1 LGHNA, CDR2 YNFKEQ. This CDR3 is built from 16 residues. The CDR3 DNA reads TGTGCCAGCAGCCCAGCCCCGGGACAGGGGGTCGGCGGCTACACCTTC. Translated: CASSPAPGQGVGGYTF.

This chain joins TRBV6-1 and TRBJ2-1, with D unresolved. V lost 0 bases to trimming and J lost 4 bases, with 7 bases between them. This CDR3 contains 14 residues. CDR1 MNHNS and CDR2 SASEGT come from the germline V gene. The CDR3 spells CASSEAPGYNEQFF. The CDR3 DNA follows: TGTGCCAGCAGTGAAGCCCCGGGTTACAATGAGCAGTTCTTC.

This clone was observed a handful of times. V and J are TRBV11-2 and TRBJ2-1, with D possibly TRBD1 on 5 matching bases. CDR1 is SGHAT, CDR2 FQNNGV, per germline. Trimming cost V 6 bases and J 4 bases, with 16 bases left between them. There are 15 residues in the CDR3. The CDR3 sequence: CASSAAGSTYNEQFF. CDR3 in DNA: TGTGCCAGCAGTGCAGCAGGGTCTACTTACAATGAGCAGTTCTTC.

The chain combines TRBV7-9 with TRBJ2-5; D may be TRBD1 or TRBD2 (5 bases each). This CDR3 contains 13 residues. Trimming removed 6 bases from V and 5 bases from J, with 13 bases in between. The germline CDR1 and CDR2 sequences are SEHNR and FQNEAQ (reference sequence). The CDR3 here is CASSPGLEETQYF. CDR3 coding DNA: TGTGCCAGCAGTCCGGGGCTGGAGGAGACCCAGTACTTC.

Here the CDR3 DNA reads TGTGCCAGCAGCTTAGAAGCCTTTCCCTACGAGCAGTACTTC. The encoded protein is CASSLEAFPYEQYF. V usage is TRBV7-9 and J usage is TRBJ2-7; no clear D. There are 14 residues in the CDR3. Germline CDR1 SEHNR, CDR2 FQNEAQ (reference sequence). The ends were cut back, 1 base at V and 2 bases at J, with 9 bases in the middle.

The chain couples TRBV9 to TRBJ1-5; 11 bases match TRBD1. The J segment lost 10 bases and the V segment lost 4 bases, leaving 7 bases of the junction unmatched. Germline V gene lookup returns CDR1 SGDLS and CDR2 YYNGEE. The CDR3 is 14 amino acids. This CDR3 is CASSPGTGGEPQHF. The CDR3 region has the DNA TGTGCCAGCAGCCCCGGGACAGGGGGTGAACCCCAGCATTTT. The variable domain in full, with the rest retrieved from reference TRBV9 and TRBJ1-5, is DSGVTQTPKHLITATGQRVTLRCSPRSGDLSVYWYQQSLDQGLQFLIQYYNGEERAKGNILERFSAQQFPDLHSELNLSSLELGDSALYFCASSPGTGGEPQHFGDGTRLSIL.

CDR3 sequence: CASSLNRVGNTIYF. DNA for the CDR3: TGTGCCAGCAGCTTAAACAGGGTGGGAAACACCATATATTTT. This chain connects TRBV7-8 to TRBJ1-3; D perhaps matches TRBD1 (6 bases). The CDR3 length is 14 residues. The V end was cut by 2 bases, the J end by 4 bases, with 9 bases between. Germline-derived CDR1 and CDR2 are SGHVS and FQNEAQ.

The rearrangement joins TRBV6-5 to TRBJ2-7; weak D call: TRBD2 (6 bases). V was pared by 6 bases and J by 3 bases, with 18 bases between. The CDR3 extends over 15 amino acids. Germline CDR1 MNHEY, CDR2 SVGAGI. CDR3 sequence (DNA): TGTGCCAGCAGACCCCTCGCGGGGAGCGGCTACGAGCAGTACTTC. Protein: CASRPLAGSGYEQYF.

The V and J genes are TRBV30 and TRBJ1-4; TRBD1 agrees at 7 bases. The CDR3 contains 14 residues. After removal of 2 bases from V and 3 bases from J, the junction contained 3 bases not matched to a gene. Germline CDR1 reads GTSNPN; CDR2 reads SVGIG (reference sequence). CDR3 protein: CAWSRDSPNEKLFF. DNA for the CDR3: TGTGCCTGGAGTAGGGACAGCCCTAATGAAAAACTGTTTTTT.

This clone was seen a handful of times. The rearrangement joins TRBV27 to TRBJ2-7; D is unresolved. This CDR3 has 13 residues. Trimming cost V 6 bases and J 3 bases, with 12 bases left between them. CDR1 is MNHEY and CDR2 is SMNVEV in the germline V gene (reference sequence). The CDR3 nucleotides are TGTGCCAGCAGCCTAAATTGGCTCTACGAGCAGTACTTC. Translating it yields CASSLNWLYEQYF.

This sequence joins TRBV27 and TRBJ2-1; 13 bases agree with TRBD2. This CDR3 region has 18 residues. J lost 3 bases, V lost 5 bases, and 10 bases had no gene match. Germline values: CDR1 MNHEY, CDR2 SMNVEV (reference sequence). The CDR3 DNA sequence: TGTGCCAGCAGTCCCCTCGTGGGACTAGCGGGGAGCTACAATGAGCAGTTCTTC. Protein sequence: CASSPLVGLAGSYNEQFF.

A word on this clone: This same CDR3 is encoded by further DNA sequences in the sample. The V and J genes are TRBV9 and TRBJ2-7, with 8 positions matching TRBD2. CDR1 and CDR2 (germline): SGDLS, YYNGEE. V gave up 0 bases and J gave up 4 bases; unmatched junction bases: 3. This CDR3 has 14 residues. In DNA form, the CDR3 reads TGTGCCAGCAGCGTAGGTAGCGGGACTTACGAGCAGTACTTC. Translated, it gives CASSVGSGTYEQYF.

V is TRBV14 and J is TRBJ2-1; D is ambiguous. Germline loops: CDR1 SGHDN, CDR2 FVKESK. The CDR3 totals 13 residues. V lost 1 base and J 6 bases, leaving 7 bases between the germline ends. This chain's CDR3 is CASSQVFTNEQFF. In DNA, the CDR3 is TGTGCCAGCAGCCAAGTTTTTACCAATGAGCAGTTCTTC.